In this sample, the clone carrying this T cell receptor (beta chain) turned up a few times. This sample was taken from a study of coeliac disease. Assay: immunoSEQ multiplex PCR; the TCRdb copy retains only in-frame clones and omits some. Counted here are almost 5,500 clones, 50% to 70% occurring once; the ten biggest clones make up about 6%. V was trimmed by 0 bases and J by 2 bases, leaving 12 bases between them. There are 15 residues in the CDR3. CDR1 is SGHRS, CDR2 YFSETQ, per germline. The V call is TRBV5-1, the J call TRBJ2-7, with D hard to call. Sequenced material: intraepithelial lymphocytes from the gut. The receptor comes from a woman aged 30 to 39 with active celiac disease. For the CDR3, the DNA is TGCGCCAGCAGCTTGGTAGTACCGGGTACCTACGAGCAGTACTTC. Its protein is CASSLVVPGTYEQYF.